The 8 T cell receptor beta chains reported below all come from one sample, sequenced in a study of shared clonotypes between healthy human individuals. Sequencing used immunoSEQ multiplex PCR; TCRdb keeps in-frame clones, though not all of them. The top ten hold about 0.41% of the sample, which has 2 million to 2.5 million clones, approximately 93% seen once. Sequencing was done on a sample of naive CD4+ T cells from PBMCs. Subset described: CD45RA+ positively selected. Receptor source: a man between 18 and 29 years old in good health. Some clones in this sample may be carry-over from other donors' samples.

Regarding this clone: An end of the junction does not agree with germline; a read error may underlie this. This chain links TRBV28 with TRBJ1-2; possible D gene TRBD1, 6 bases. The CDR3 loop spans 12 amino acids. CDR1 is MDHEN, CDR2 SYDVKM, per germline. The CDR3 spells CASNLQGYGYTF. The CDR3 bases are TGTGCCAGCAATTTACAGGGCTATGGCTACACCTTC.

A remark on this clone: At the DNA level, this CDR3 is encoded by other sequences in the same sample as well. Written as DNA, the CDR3 is TGTGCCAGCAGTGAAGCGGGGACTTATGGCTACACCTTC. Translated, it gives CASSEAGTYGYTF. The chain links TRBV6-1 to TRBJ1-2, with D maybe TRBD1 (5 bases). CDR3 length: 13 amino acids. Per the germline V gene, CDR1 is MNHNS and CDR2 is SASEGT. The germline V and J ends were trimmed by 0 bases and 5 bases, with 7 bases remaining between them.

This clone has a single count. The chain recombines TRBV6-4 with TRBJ2-1; a weak D match, TRBD2 (6 bases). V shed 4 bases and J shed 5 bases, with 9 bases lying between them. Per the germline V gene, CDR1 is MRHNA and CDR2 is SNTAGT. The CDR3 sequence is 13 residues long. In DNA, the CDR3 is TGTGCCAGCAGTGGCGGGACCCACAATGAGCAGTTCTTC. This translates into CASSGGTHNEQFF.

V usage is TRBV6-1 and J usage is TRBJ1-2, with a weak D call TRBD1 (5 bases). Germline assignment: CDR1 MNHNS and CDR2 SASEGT. V dropped 4 bases and J dropped 4 bases, with 13 bases sitting between them. The CDR3 runs 14 residues. Written as DNA, the CDR3 is TGTGCCAGCAGTGTCTACGGGACCTCCTATGGCTACACCTTC. Translating gives CASSVYGTSYGYTF.

The chain is built from TRBV11-3 and TRBJ2-7; D may match TRBD1 or TRBD2 (6 bases each). Trimming stripped 2 bases from V and 2 bases from J, with 13 bases between. Germline lookup yields CDR1 SGHNT and CDR2 YENEEA. The CDR3 spans 15 residues. This CDR3 is CASSLLGGSAYEQYF. For the CDR3, the DNA is TGTGCCAGCAGCTTACTGGGGGGCTCAGCCTACGAGCAGTACTTC. Filled out from reference TRBV11-3 and TRBJ2-7, the complete variable domain reads EAGVVQSPRYKIIEKKQPVAFWCNPISGHNTLYWYLQNLGQGPELLIRYENEEAVDDSQLPKDRFSAERLKGVDSTLKIQPAELGDSAVYLCASSLLGGSAYEQYFGPGTRLTVT.

The J gene is TRBJ1-1, the V gene TRBV29-1; TRBD1 agrees at 11 bases. The CDR3 runs 14 residues. V trimming: 7 bases; J trimming: 1 base; junction bases outside the gene matches: 5. Germline V gene data show CDR1 as SQVTM and CDR2 as ANQGSEA. The CDR3 is CSDRTGGKNTEAFF. CDR3 sequence (DNA): TGCAGCGACCGGACAGGGGGCAAGAACACTGAAGCTTTCTTT.

The CDR3 bases are TGTGCCAGCAGCCCCGTACTGGGAGGCAGTGGCAATGAGCAGTTCTTC. Amino acid sequence: CASSPVLGGSGNEQFF. The J gene is TRBJ2-1, the V gene TRBV28, with D possibly matching TRBD2 (6 bases). CDR3 length equals 16 residues. The V end lost 6 bases, the J end lost 6 bases, and 21 bases lay between the germline ends. Germline V lookup: CDR1 MDHEN, CDR2 SYDVKM.

The chain uses TRBV7-8 and TRBJ2-7, with TRBD2 matching 11 bases. CDR3 length: 14 amino acids. Germline trimming cut 5 bases from V and 7 bases from J; bases unmatched to any gene: 7. From germline, CDR1 is SGHVS and CDR2 FQNEAQ. CDR3 DNA: TGTGCCAGCAGCGCCGAATGGACTAGCGGGGAGCAGTACTTC. Translated, it gives CASSAEWTSGEQYF.